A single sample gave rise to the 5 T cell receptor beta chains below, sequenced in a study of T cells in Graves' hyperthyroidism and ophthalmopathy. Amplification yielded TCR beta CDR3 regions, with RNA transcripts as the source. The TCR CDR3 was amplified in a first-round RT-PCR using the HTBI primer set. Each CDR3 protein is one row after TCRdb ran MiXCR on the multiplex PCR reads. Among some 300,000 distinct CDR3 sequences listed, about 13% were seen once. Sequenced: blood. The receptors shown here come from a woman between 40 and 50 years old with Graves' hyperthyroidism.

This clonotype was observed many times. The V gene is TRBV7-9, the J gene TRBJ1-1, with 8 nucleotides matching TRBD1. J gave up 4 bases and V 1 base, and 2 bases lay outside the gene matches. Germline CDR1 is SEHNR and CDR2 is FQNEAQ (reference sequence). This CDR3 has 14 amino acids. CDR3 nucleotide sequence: TGTGCCAGCAGCTTAGAGACAGGGGTCACTGAAGCTTTCTTT. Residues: CASSLETGVTEAFF.

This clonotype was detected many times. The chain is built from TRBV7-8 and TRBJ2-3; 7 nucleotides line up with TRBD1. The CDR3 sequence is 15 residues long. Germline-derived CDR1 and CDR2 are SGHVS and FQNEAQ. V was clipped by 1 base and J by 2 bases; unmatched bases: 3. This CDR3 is CASSLDRGFTDTQYF. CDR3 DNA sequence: TGTGCCAGCAGCTTAGACAGGGGCTTCACAGATACGCAGTATTTT.

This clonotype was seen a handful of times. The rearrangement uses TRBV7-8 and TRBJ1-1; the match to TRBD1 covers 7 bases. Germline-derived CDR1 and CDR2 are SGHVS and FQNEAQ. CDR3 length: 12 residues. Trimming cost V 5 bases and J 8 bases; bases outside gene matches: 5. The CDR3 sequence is CASSTRDSEAFF. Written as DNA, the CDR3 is TGTGCCAGCAGCACCCGGGACAGCGAAGCTTTCTTT.

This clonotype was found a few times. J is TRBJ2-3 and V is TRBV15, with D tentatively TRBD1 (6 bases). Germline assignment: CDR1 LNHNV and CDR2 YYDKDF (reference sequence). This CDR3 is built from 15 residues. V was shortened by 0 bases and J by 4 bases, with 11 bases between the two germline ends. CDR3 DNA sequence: TGTGCCACCAGCAGAGATAACAGGGAAGCAGATACGCAGTATTTT. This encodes CATSRDNREADTQYF.

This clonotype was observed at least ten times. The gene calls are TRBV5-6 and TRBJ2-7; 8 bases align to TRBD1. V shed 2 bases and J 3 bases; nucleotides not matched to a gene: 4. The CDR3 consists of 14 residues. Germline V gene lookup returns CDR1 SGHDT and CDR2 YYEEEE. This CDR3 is CASSFGTGIYEQYF. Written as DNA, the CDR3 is TGTGCCAGCAGCTTCGGGACAGGCATCTACGAGCAGTACTTC.